In this sample, the clone carrying this TCR beta chain turned up a few times. Its antigen is not known. V was pared by 4 bases and J by 6 bases, with 3 bases of the junction left unmatched. The CDR3 contains 14 residues. The germline V gene encodes CDR1 ENHRY and CDR2 SYGVKD. This specimen comes from a study of T-cell reconstitution after alpha-beta-depleted transplantation in children. Findings and caveats of the study: Several patients had high TCRbeta diversity at day 60; it came from surviving recipient T cells and thymic progenitors. T-cell numbers and diversity one year post-transplant derived largely from freshly generated T cells. Several hundred expanded graft clones reportedly were the source of alpha-beta T cells about two months after transplant.

During its preparation, the TCRbeta library received unique molecular identifiers. One entry per CDR3 protein results from TCRdb running MiXCR on the PCR reads. Altogether a few hundred thousand distinct CDR3 sequences are present, 25% to 30% being singletons, with the ten largest covering approximately 33%. The clonotype comes from a boy in the first two years of life with Wiskott-Aldrich syndrome, due to receive a stem cell transplant. The genes are TRBV10-3 and TRBJ1-1; 12 bases map to TRBD1. This sample comprised PBMCs, obtained before TCRalphabeta/CD19-depleted stem cell transplant. The CDR3 DNA reads as TGTGCCATCAGTGTCGGGACAGGGGGCCCTGAAGCTTTCTTT. Translated, it gives CAISVGTGGPEAFF.